Presented here are 5 T cell receptor beta chains from one specimen sequenced in a study of blood T cell repertoires in COVID-19. The data were produced by immunoSEQ multiplex PCR, yet TCRdb's version contains in-frame clones alone and is incomplete. The sample consists of 240,000 or so clones, 85% to 90% of them appearing once. The specimen sequenced was peripheral blood. All receptors come from a woman between 35 and 50 years old who had recovered from COVID-19.

The chain recombines TRBV2 with TRBJ2-7; 10 nucleotides align to TRBD1. The junction had 5 bases not matched to a gene; V was cut back by 5 bases and J by 4 bases. The CDR3 is 14 amino acids. CDR1 SNHLY and CDR2 FYNNEI come from the germline V gene. The chain's CDR3 is CASSMTGGWYEQYV. CDR3 nucleotides: TGTGCCAGCAGTATGACAGGGGGCTGGTACGAGCAGTACGTC.

V and J are TRBV7-6 and TRBJ2-2; a weak D match, TRBD2 (6 bases). The germline gives CDR1 SGHVS, CDR2 FNYEAQ. The CDR3 length is 15 residues. V was clipped by 5 bases and J by 6 bases, with 16 bases between them. DNA of the CDR3: TGTGCCAGCAGCCCCGGGGGAGGCAGGCCCGGGGAGCTGTTTTTT. Translated: CASSPGGGRPGELFF.

This sequence joins TRBV9 and TRBJ2-1, with TRBD2 identical over 10 bases. V shed 3 bases and J 2 bases; nucleotides not matched to a gene: 11. The CDR3 sequence is 18 residues long. Germline CDR1 SGDLS, CDR2 YYNGEE. This CDR3 is CASSGGGASGRPYNEQFF. CDR3 nucleotide sequence: TGTGCCAGCAGCGGGGGAGGGGCTAGCGGGAGACCCTACAATGAGCAGTTCTTC.

V is TRBV11-3 and J is TRBJ1-2; 8 positions match TRBD1. This CDR3 is 14 amino acids long. The trim removed 2 bases at V and 4 bases at J, leaving 3 bases unmatched. CDR1 and CDR2 from the germline V gene are SGHNT and YENEEA. CDR3 nucleotides: TGTGCCAGCAGCTTACGACAGGGGACCTATGGCTACACCTTC. Encoded protein: CASSLRQGTYGYTF.

This clone was seen once. The chain has TRBV7-9 and TRBJ1-5, with D uncertain. This CDR3 spans 15 amino acids. The V gene's germline CDR1 is SEHNR and CDR2 FQNEAQ (reference sequence). V gave up 5 bases and J gave up 3 bases, with 14 bases separating them. The CDR3 protein is CASSPPGPHNQPQHF. The DNA for the CDR3 is TGTGCCAGCAGCCCCCCGGGTCCTCACAATCAGCCCCAGCATTTT.